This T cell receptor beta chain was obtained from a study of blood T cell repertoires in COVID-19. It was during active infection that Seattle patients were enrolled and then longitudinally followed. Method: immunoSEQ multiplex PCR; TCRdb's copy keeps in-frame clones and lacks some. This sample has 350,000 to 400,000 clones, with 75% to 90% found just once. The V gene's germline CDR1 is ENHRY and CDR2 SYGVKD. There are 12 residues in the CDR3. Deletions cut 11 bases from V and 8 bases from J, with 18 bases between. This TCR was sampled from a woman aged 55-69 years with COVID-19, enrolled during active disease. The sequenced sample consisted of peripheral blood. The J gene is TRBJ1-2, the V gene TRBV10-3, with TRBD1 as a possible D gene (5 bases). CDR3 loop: CAVPGWGKGYTF. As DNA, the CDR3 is TGTGCCGTCCCAGGGTGGGGAAAGGGCTACACCTTC.